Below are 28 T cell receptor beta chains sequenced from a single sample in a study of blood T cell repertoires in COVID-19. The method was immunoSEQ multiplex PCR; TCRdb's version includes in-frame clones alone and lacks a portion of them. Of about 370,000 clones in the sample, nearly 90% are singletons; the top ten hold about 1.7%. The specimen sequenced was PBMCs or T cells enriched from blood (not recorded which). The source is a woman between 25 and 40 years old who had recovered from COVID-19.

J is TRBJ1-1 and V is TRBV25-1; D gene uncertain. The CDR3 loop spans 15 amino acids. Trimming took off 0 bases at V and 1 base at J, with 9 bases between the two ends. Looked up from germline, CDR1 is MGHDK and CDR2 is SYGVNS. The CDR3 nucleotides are TGTGCCAGCAGTGAATATACCCCACAGAACACTGAAGCTTTCTTT. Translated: CASSEYTPQNTEAFF.

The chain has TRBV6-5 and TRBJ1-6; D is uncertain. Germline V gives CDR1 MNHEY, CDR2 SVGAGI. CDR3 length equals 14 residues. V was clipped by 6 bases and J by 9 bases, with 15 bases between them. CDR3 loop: CASSSEAWGSPLHF. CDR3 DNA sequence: TGTGCCAGCAGCTCGGAGGCCTGGGGTTCACCCCTCCACTTT.

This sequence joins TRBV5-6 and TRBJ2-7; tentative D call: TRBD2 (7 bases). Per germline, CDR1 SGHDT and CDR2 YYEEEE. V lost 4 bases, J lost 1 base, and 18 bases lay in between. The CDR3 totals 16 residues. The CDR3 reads CASSTGMGTTSYEQYF. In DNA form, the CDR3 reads TGTGCCAGCAGCACAGGGATGGGGACTACTTCCTACGAGCAGTACTTC.

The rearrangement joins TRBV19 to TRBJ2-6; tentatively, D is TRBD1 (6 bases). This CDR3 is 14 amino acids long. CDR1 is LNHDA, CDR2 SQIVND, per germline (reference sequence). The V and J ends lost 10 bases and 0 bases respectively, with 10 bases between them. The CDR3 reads CATRGFSGANVLTF. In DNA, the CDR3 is TGTGCCACGAGGGGGTTCTCTGGGGCCAACGTCCTGACTTTC.

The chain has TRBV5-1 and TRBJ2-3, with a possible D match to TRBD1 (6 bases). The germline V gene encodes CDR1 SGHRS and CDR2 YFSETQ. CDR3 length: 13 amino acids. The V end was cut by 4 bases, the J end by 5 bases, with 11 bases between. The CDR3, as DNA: TGCGCCAGCAGCCACCCAGGGGTAGATACGCAGTATTTT. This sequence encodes CASSHPGVDTQYF.

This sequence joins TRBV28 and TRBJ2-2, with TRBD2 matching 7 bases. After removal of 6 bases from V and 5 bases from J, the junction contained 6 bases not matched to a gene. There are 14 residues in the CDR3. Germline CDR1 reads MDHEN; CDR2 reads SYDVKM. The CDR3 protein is CASRESGGTGELFF. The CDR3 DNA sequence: TGTGCCAGCAGGGAATCCGGGGGGACCGGGGAGCTGTTTTTT.

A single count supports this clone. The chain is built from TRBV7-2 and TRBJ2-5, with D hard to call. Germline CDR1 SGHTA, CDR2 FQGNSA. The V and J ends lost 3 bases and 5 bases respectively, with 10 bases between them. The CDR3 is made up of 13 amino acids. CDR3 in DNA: TGTGCCAGCAGCTTCGTAGCCTGGGAGACCCAGTACTTC. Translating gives CASSFVAWETQYF.

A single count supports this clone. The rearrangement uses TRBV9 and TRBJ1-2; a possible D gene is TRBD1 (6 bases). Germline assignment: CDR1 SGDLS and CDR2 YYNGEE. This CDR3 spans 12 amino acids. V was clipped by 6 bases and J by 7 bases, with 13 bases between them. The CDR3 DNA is TGTGCCAGCATGGCGAGGGGGGGTGGCTACACCTTC. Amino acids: CASMARGGGYTF.

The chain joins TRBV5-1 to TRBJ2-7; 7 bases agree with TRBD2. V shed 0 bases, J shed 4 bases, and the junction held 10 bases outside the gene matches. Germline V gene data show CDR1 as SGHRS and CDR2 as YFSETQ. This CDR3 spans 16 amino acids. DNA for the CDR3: TGCGCCAGCAGCTTGGGACGCCTAGCGGACCTTTACGAGCAGTACTTC. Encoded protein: CASSLGRLADLYEQYF.

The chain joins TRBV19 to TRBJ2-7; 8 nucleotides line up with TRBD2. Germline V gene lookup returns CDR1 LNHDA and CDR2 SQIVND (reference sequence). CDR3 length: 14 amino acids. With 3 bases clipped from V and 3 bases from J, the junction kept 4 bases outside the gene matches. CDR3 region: CASSISGRIYEQYF. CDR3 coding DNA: TGTGCCAGTAGTATCAGCGGGAGAATCTACGAGCAGTACTTC.

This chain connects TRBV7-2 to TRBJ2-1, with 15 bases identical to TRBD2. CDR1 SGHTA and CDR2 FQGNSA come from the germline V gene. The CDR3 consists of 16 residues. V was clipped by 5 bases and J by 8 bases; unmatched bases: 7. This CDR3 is CASSAGLAGGRYEQFF. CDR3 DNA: TGTGCCAGCAGCGCCGGACTAGCGGGAGGGAGGTATGAGCAGTTCTTC.

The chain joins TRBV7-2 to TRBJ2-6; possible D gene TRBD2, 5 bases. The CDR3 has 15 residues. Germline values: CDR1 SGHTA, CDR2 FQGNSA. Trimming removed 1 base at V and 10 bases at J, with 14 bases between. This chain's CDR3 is CASSLVVGKENVLTF. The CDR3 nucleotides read TGTGCCAGCAGCTTAGTAGTCGGGAAGGAAAACGTCCTGACTTTC.

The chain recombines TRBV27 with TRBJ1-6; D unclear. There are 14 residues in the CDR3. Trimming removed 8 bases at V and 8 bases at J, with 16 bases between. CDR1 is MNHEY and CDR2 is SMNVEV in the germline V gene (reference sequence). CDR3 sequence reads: CASRLRQPDSPLHF. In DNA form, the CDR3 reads TGTGCCAGCCGCTTGCGGCAGCCTGATTCACCCCTCCACTTT.

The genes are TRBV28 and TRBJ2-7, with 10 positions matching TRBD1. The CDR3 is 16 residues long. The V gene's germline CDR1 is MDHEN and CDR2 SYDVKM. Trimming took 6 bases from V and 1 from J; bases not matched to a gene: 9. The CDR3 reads CASSNNRDRGSYEQYF. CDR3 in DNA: TGTGCCAGCAGCAACAACCGGGACAGGGGTTCCTACGAGCAGTACTTC.

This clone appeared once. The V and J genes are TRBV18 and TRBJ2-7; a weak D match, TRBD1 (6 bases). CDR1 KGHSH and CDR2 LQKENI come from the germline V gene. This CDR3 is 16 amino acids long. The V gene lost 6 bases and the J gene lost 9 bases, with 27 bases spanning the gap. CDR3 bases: TGTGCCAGCTCGCTGAGGACTCACGGGACACTTGTACCGCAGTACTTC. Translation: CASSLRTHGTLVPQYF. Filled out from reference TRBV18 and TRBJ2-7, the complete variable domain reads NAGVMQNPRHLVRRRGQEARLRCSPMKGHSHVYWYRQLPEEGLKFMVYLQKENIIDESGMPKERFSAEFPKEGPSILRIQQVVRGDSAAYFCASSLRTHGTLVPQYFGPGTRLTVT.

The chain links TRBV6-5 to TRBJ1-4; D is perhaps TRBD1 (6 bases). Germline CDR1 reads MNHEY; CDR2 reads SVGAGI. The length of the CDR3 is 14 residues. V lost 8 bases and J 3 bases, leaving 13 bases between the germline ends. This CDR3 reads CASGQGQANEKLFF. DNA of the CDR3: TGTGCCAGCGGTCAGGGGCAGGCTAATGAAAAACTGTTTTTT.

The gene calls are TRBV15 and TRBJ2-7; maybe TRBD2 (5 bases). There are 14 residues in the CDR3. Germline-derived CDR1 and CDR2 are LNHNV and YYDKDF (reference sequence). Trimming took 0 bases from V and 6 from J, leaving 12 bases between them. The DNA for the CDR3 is TGTGCCACCAGCAGAGATCGAGGGTGGGGCGAGCAGTACTTC. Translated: CATSRDRGWGEQYF. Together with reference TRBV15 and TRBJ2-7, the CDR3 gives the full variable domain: DAMVIQNPRYQVTQFGKPVTLSCSQTLNHNVMYWYQQKSSQAPKLLFHYYDKDFNNEADTPDNFQSRRPNTSFCFLDIRSPGLGDTAMYLCATSRDRGWGEQYFGPGTRLTVT.

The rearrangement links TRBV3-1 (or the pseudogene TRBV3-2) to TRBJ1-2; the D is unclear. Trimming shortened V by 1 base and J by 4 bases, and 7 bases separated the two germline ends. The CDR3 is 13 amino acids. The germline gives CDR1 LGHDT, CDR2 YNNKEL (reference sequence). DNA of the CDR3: TGTGCCAGCAGCCAAGGAGGGCCCTATGGCTACACCTTC. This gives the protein CASSQGGPYGYTF.

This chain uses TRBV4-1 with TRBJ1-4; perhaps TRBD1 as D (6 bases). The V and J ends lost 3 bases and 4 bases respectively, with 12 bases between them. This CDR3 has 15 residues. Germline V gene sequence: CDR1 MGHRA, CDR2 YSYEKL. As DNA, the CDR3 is TGCGCCAGCAGCCAGATAGGGGGTTTTAATGAAAAACTGTTTTTT. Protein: CASSQIGGFNEKLFF.

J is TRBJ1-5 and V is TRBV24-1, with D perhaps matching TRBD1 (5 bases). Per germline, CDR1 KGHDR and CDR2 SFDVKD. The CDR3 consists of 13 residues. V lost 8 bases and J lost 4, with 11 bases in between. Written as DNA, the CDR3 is TGTGCCACCACTCCTTCAGGGAATCAGCCCCAGCATTTT. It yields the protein CATTPSGNQPQHF.

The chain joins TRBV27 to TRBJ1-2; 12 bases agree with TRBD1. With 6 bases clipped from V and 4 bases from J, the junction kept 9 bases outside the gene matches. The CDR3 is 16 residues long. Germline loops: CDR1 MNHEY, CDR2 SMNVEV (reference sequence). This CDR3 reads CASRATGTGGSYGYTF. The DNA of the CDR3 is TGTGCCAGCAGGGCCACCGGGACAGGGGGCTCCTATGGCTACACCTTC.

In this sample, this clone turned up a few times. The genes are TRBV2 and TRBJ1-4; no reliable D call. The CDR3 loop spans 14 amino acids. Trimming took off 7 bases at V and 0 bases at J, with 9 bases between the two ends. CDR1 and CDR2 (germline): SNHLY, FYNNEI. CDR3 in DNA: TGTGCCAGCATGGGCGGGGCAACTAATGAAAAACTGTTTTTT. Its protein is CASMGGATNEKLFF.

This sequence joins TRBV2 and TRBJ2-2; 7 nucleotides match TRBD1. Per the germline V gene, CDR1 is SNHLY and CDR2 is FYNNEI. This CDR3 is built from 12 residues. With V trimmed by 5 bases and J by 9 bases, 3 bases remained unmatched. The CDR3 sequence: CASSRGQRELFF. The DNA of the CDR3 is TGTGCCAGCAGTCGGGGACAGCGGGAGCTGTTTTTT.

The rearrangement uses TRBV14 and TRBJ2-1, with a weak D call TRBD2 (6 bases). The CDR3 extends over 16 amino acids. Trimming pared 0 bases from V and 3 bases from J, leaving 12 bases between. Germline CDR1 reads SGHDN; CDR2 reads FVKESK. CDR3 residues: CASSQDRGLLYNEQFF. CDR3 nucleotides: TGTGCCAGCAGCCAAGATAGGGGACTGCTCTACAATGAGCAGTTCTTC.

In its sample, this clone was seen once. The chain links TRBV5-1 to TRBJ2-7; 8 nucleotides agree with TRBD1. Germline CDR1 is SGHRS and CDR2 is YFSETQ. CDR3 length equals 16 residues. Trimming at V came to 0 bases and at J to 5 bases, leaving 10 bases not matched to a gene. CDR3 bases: TGCGCCAGCAGCTTGGTCGTGGGACAGGTCTCGAACGAGCAGTACTTC. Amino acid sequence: CASSLVVGQVSNEQYF.

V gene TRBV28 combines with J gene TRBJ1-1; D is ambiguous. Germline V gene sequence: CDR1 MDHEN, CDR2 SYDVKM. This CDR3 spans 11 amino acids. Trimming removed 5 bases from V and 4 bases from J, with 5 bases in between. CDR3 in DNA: TGTGCCAGCAGTGAGCCCACTGAAGCTTTCTTT. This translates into CASSEPTEAFF.

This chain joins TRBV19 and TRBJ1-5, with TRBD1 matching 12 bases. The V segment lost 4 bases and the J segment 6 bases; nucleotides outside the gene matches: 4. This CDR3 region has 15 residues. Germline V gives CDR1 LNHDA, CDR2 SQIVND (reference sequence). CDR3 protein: CASSTGTGGSQPQHF. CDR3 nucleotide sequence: TGTGCCAGTAGTACCGGGACAGGGGGCAGTCAGCCCCAGCATTTT.

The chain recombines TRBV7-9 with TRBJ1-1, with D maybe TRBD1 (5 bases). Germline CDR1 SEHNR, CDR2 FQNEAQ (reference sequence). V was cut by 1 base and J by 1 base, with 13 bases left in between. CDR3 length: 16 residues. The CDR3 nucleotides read TGTGCCAGCAGCTTAGATTTTACAGGTACGAACACTGAAGCTTTCTTT. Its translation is CASSLDFTGTNTEAFF. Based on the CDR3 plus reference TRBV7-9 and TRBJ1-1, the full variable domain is DTGVSQNPRHKITKRGQNVTFRCDPISEHNRLYWYRQTLGQGPEFLTYFQNEAQLEKSRLLSDRFSAERPKGSFSTLEIQRTEQGDSAMYLCASSLDFTGTNTEAFFGQGTRLTVV.